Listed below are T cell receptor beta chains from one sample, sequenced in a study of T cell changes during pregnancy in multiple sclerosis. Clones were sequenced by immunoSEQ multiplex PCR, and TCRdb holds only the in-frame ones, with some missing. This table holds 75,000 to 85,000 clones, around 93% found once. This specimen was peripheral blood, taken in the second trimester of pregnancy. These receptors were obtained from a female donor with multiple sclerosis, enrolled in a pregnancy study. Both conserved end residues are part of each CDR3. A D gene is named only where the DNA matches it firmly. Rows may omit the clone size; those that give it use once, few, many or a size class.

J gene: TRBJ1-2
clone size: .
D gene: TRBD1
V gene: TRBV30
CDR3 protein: CAWTGTGRRIGYTF
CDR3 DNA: TGTGCCTGGACCGGGACAGGGAGGAGGATTGGCTACACCTTC

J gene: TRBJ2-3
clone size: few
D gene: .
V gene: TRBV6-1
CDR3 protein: CASNPPSTDTQYF
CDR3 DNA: TGTGCCAGCAATCCCCCTAGCACAGATACGCAGTATTTT

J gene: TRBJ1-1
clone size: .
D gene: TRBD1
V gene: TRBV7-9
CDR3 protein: CASSLGQGLYTEAFF
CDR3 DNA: TGTGCCAGCAGCTTAGGACAGGGGCTTTACACTGAAGCTTTCTTT

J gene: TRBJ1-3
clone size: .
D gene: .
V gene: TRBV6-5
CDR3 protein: CASSNGNTIYF
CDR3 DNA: TGTGCCAGCAGCAATGGAAACACCATATATTTT

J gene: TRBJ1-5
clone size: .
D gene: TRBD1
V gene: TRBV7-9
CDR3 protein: CASSSGGQVNQPQHF
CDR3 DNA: TGTGCCAGCAGCTCTGGAGGACAGGTCAATCAGCCCCAGCATTTT

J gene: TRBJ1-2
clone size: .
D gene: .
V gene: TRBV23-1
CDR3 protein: CASSQLGQRFGYGYTF
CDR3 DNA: TGCGCCAGCAGTCAACTAGGACAGCGGTTTGGTTATGGCTACACCTTC

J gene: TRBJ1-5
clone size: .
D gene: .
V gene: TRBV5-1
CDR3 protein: CASSDGISRPQHF
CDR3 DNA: TGCGCCAGCTCGGACGGGATTAGTCGGCCCCAGCATTTT

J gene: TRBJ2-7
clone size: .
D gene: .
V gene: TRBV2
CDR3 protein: CASSGGVQPLPYEQYF
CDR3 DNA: TGTGCCAGCAGTGGGGGGGTGCAGCCTTTACCCTACGAGCAGTACTTC

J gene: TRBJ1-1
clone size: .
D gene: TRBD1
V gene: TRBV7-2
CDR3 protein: CASSLQGAMNTEAFF
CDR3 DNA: TGTGCCAGCAGCTTACAGGGGGCAATGAACACTGAAGCTTTCTTT

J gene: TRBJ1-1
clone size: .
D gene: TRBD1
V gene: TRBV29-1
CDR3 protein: CSAQGQGGTEAFF
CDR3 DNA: TGCAGCGCCCAGGGACAGGGAGGCACTGAAGCTTTCTTT

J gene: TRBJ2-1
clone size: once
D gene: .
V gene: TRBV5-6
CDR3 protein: CASRYSSEQFF
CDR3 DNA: TGTGCCAGCAGGTATTCCTCGGAGCAGTTCTTC

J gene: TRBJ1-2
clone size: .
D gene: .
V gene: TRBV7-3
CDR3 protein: CASSLTSRDGYTF
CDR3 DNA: TGTGCCAGCAGCTTAACATCGAGGGATGGCTACACCTTC

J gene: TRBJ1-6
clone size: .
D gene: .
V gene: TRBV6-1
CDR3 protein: CASSEVLRQALGDSPLHF
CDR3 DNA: TGTGCCAGCAGTGAAGTGCTGAGACAGGCATTGGGGGATTCACCCCTCCACTTT

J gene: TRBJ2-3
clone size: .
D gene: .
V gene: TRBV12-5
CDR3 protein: CASGFGRAGPDTQYF
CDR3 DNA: TGTGCTAGTGGTTTTGGGCGGGCCGGTCCGGATACGCAGTATTTT

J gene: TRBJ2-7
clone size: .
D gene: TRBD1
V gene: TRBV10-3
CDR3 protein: CAFGQDSYEQYF
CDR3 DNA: TGTGCCTTTGGACAGGACTCCTACGAGCAGTACTTC

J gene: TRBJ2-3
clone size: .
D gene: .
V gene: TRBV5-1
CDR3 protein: CASSRTSGVPDTQYF
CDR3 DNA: TGCGCCAGCAGTCGGACCTCGGGAGTGCCAGATACGCAGTATTTT

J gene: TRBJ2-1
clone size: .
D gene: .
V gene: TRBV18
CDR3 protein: CASSPDAQGSYNEQFF
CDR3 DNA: TGTGCCAGCTCACCCGACGCGCAGGGGTCCTACAATGAGCAGTTCTTC

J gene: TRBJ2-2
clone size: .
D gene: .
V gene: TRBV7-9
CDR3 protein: CAPRGSGELFF
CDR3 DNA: TGTGCCCCGAGAGGGTCCGGGGAGCTGTTTTTT

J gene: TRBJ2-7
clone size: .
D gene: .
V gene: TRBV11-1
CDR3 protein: CASSSGTRFYEQYF
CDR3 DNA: TGTGCCAGCAGTTCCGGGACACGGTTCTACGAGCAGTACTTC

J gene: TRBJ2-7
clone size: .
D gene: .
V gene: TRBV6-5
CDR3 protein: CASSYSGGLNEQYF
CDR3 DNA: TGTGCCAGCAGTTATTCCGGGGGGCTGAACGAGCAGTACTTC

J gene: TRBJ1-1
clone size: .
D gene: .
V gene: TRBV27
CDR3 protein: CASSLDKNTEAFF
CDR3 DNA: TGTGCCAGCAGTTTAGACAAGAACACTGAAGCTTTCTTT

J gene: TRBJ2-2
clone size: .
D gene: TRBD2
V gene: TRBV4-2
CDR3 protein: CASSQGIGGVSPNTGELFF
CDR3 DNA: TGTGCCAGCAGCCAAGGTATCGGGGGGGTATCCCCGAACACCGGGGAGCTGTTTTTT